This T cell receptor beta chain was retrieved from a study of blood T cell repertoires in COVID-19. The length of the CDR3 is 18 residues. The V and J ends lost 4 bases and 6 bases, in that order; junction bases with no gene match: 14. From germline, CDR1 is MNHNS and CDR2 SASEGT. The data were produced by immunoSEQ multiplex PCR, yet TCRdb's version contains in-frame clones alone and is incomplete. The sample has around 100,000 clones; around 85% are singletons. This TCR derives from a man over 45 with acute or convalescent COVID-19. Specimen: peripheral blood. The chain uses TRBV6-1 and TRBJ2-1; 11 positions agree with TRBD2. CDR3 nucleotides: TGTGCCAGCAGTGGACTTGGGACTAGCGGTTCTAAGCGCAATGAGCAGTTCTTC. Translated: CASSGLGTSGSKRNEQFF.